This TCR beta chain was sequenced in a study of PD-1 blockade in mismatch repair-deficient tumors. In the study overall: Patients had roughly twelve mismatch repair-deficient cancer types, all previously treated and progressing.

All patients were mismatch repair deficient, assessed by either PCR or immunohistochemistry. Points on this clone: As yet, its antigen is unknown.

General study points: After pembrolizumab, tumor-resident clones rose rapidly, then generally contracted before radiologic responses.

This CDR3 has 14 residues. Trimming pared 4 bases from V and 4 bases from J, leaving 12 bases between. The germline V gene has CDR1 LNHDA and CDR2 SQIVND (reference sequence). Sequenced by immunoSEQ multiplex PCR; TCRdb stores in-frame clones only, minus some. This sample has tens of thousands of clones, with roughly 88% found just once. The rearrangement links TRBV19 to TRBJ2-3, with unresolved D. The sequences come from peripheral blood, collected 52 weeks after starting pembrolizumab. This TCR derives from an adult with mismatch repair-deficient cancer. CDR3 loop: CASSTHDSADTQYF. The CDR3 DNA follows: TGTGCCAGTAGTACCCACGACTCGGCAGATACGCAGTATTTT.